This T cell receptor beta chain was retrieved from a study of cytomegalovirus exposure and HLA in healthy donors. The V end lost 3 bases, the J end lost 6 bases, and 12 bases lay between the germline ends. CDR1 KGHSH and CDR2 LQKENI come from the germline V gene. The CDR3 loop spans 14 amino acids. Profiled with immunoSEQ multiplex PCR; TCRdb holds only in-frame clones, not every one. The sample holds over 150,000 clones, around 84% seen once. The V call is TRBV18, the J call TRBJ2-1; D is uncertain. The TCR was taken from a human donor in good health. Sequenced sample: PBMCs. CDR3 in amino acids: CASSPISVSNEQFF. The CDR3 DNA is TGTGCCAGCTCACCGATCTCGGTATCCAATGAGCAGTTCTTC. Using reference TRBV18 and TRBJ2-1 for the parts outside the CDR3, the full variable domain is NAGVMQNPRHLVRRRGQEARLRCSPMKGHSHVYWYRQLPEEGLKFMVYLQKENIIDESGMPKERFSAEFPKEGPSILRIQQVVRGDSAAYFCASSPISVSNEQFFGPGTRLTVL.